These T cell receptor beta chains were read from a single sample in a study of blood T cell repertoires in COVID-19. Method: immunoSEQ multiplex PCR; TCRdb's copy keeps in-frame clones and lacks some. There are 120,000 to 150,000 clones in the sample; 88% occur only once, and around 26% lies in the top ten. Sequencing was carried out using peripheral blood. The receptors were sampled from a human donor in a cohort sampled during active COVID-19. CDR3s include the opening cysteine and the closing phenylalanine or tryptophan. The D gene is left open where the match is weak. Some rows mark clone size as missing; the rest say once, few, many or name a class of expanded clone.

clone size,V gene,J gene,D gene,CDR3 protein,CDR3 DNA
.,TRBV7-2,TRBJ1-5,TRBD1,CASSLDRGNQPQHF,TGTGCCAGCAGCTTGGACAGGGGAAATCAGCCCCAGCATTTT
.,TRBV29-1,TRBJ1-4,TRBD1,CSVGGQGSGEKLFF,TGCAGCGTTGGCGGACAGGGGAGTGGTGAAAAACTGTTTTTT
.,TRBV4-1,TRBJ1-1,.,CASSQGTGTEAFF,TGCGCCAGCAGCCAAGGAACAGGGACTGAAGCTTTCTTT
.,TRBV6-5,TRBJ1-1,TRBD1,CASKRTGKNTEAFF,TGTGCCAGCAAGAGGACAGGAAAGAACACTGAAGCTTTCTTT
.,TRBV15,TRBJ2-7,.,CATSKVRAYEQYF,TGTGCCACCAGCAAGGTCAGGGCCTACGAGCAGTACTTC
.,TRBV2,TRBJ2-5,.,CASSVGLNRETQYF,TGTGCCAGCAGTGTGGGGCTGAATCGGGAGACCCAGTACTTC
.,TRBV6-2/TRBV6-3,TRBJ2-1,.,CASSWGQGGYEQFF,TGTGCCAGCAGTTGGGGTCAGGGGGGCTATGAGCAGTTCTTC
.,TRBV21-1,TRBJ1-2,.,CASTHRVCGYTF,TGTGCCAGCACCCACAGGGTCTGTGGCTACACCTTC
.,TRBV6-5,TRBJ2-7,TRBD1,CASFRDRIDEQYF,TGTGCCAGCTTCCGGGACAGGATCGACGAGCAGTACTTC
.,TRBV9,TRBJ2-3,TRBD2,CASSVLAGSTDTQYF,TGTGCCAGCAGCGTGTTAGCGGGGAGCACAGATACGCAGTATTTT
.,TRBV5-1,TRBJ2-3,TRBD2,CASRRTSGGPTDTQYF,TGCGCCAGCAGGCGGACTAGCGGGGGGCCCACAGATACGCAGTATTTT
many,TRBV6-5,TRBJ1-2,TRBD1,CASSPQTGTNYGYTF,TGTGCCAGCAGTCCGCAGACAGGGACGAACTATGGCTACACCTTC
.,TRBV6-2/TRBV6-3,TRBJ2-1,TRBD2,CASSYSTSGGADEQFF,TGTGCCAGCAGTTACTCTACTAGCGGGGGGGCGGATGAGCAGTTCTTC
.,TRBV5-6,TRBJ2-2,.,CASSLASGELFF,TGTGCCAGCAGCTTGGCATCCGGGGAGCTGTTTTTT
.,TRBV11-2,TRBJ2-1,.,CASSSLLGGSSYNEQFF,TGTGCCAGCAGCTCCCTCCTAGGGGGAAGCTCCTACAATGAGCAGTTCTTC
.,TRBV13,TRBJ1-1,.,CASTLAYDSRAFF,TGTGCCAGCACCTTAGCGTACGACAGTCGGGCTTTCTTT
.,TRBV7-9,TRBJ1-4,.,CASSLEGQGNEKLFF,TGTGCCAGCAGCTTAGAGGGCCAGGGTAATGAAAAACTGTTTTTT
.,TRBV7-9,TRBJ1-6,.,CASSHHFGGRNSPLHF,TGTGCCAGCAGCCACCATTTTGGAGGGCGTAATTCACCCCTCCACTTT
.,TRBV6-5,TRBJ2-7,TRBD2,CASTAGGLGPGEQYF,TGTGCCAGCACCGCCGGGGGACTAGGTCCTGGCGAGCAGTACTTC
.,TRBV24-1,TRBJ2-1,TRBD2,CATSDRTSGDYNEQFF,TGTGCCACCAGTGACCGCACTAGCGGGGACTACAATGAGCAGTTCTTC
.,TRBV12-3/TRBV12-4,TRBJ1-2,TRBD1,CASSSQGIYGYTF,TGTGCCAGCAGTTCACAGGGGATCTATGGCTACACCTTC
once,TRBV29-1,TRBJ2-7,TRBD1,CSVGHRTRTGHEQYF,TGCAGCGTTGGACACAGAACTCGGACAGGGCACGAGCAGTACTTC
.,TRBV7-9,TRBJ2-7,TRBD1,CASSLWTGGVSYEQYF,TGTGCCAGCAGCCTGTGGACAGGGGGGGTCTCCTACGAGCAGTACTTC
.,TRBV21-1,TRBJ2-1,.,CASRTIYNEQFF,TGTGCCAGCAGGACTATTTACAATGAGCAGTTCTTC
.,TRBV24-1,TRBJ1-1,.,CATSAPEATEAFF,TGTGCCACCAGTGCCCCAGAGGCCACTGAAGCTTTCTTT
.,TRBV29-1,TRBJ1-4,.,CSVDSGEKLFF,TGCAGCGTTGACTCCGGTGAAAAACTGTTTTTT
.,TRBV6-1,TRBJ2-7,TRBD1,CASSELGQGIGYEQYF,TGTGCCAGCAGTGAATTGGGACAGGGGATAGGGTACGAGCAGTACTTC
.,TRBV9,TRBJ1-1,TRBD1,CASSADRDFSYAEAFF,TGTGCCAGCAGCGCAGACAGGGATTTTTCATATGCTGAAGCTTTCTTT
.,TRBV6-1,TRBJ1-3,.,CASSETTAHSGNTIYF,TGTGCCAGCAGTGAAACGACAGCACACTCTGGAAACACCATATATTTT
.,TRBV24-1,TRBJ1-5,TRBD1,CATSDRQGRNQPQHF,TGTGCCACCAGTGATCGACAGGGCCGCAATCAGCCCCAGCATTTT
.,TRBV10-3,TRBJ2-3,.,CAISPSGDTQYF,TGTGCCATCTCCCCGTCGGGAGATACGCAGTATTTT
few,TRBV6-5,TRBJ1-6,TRBD1,CASRGGQGNNSPLHF,TGTGCCAGCAGGGGGGGACAGGGGAATAATTCACCCCTCCACTTT
.,TRBV12-5,TRBJ1-4,.,CASGLVPKRLFF,TGTGCTAGTGGTTTGGTACCTAAGCGGCTGTTTTTT
.,TRBV6-5,TRBJ1-2,TRBD1,CASSYSTPGTDQGYTF,TGTGCCAGCAGTTACTCGACCCCCGGGACAGACCAGGGCTACACCTTC
.,TRBV5-4,TRBJ2-1,.,CASSLGILTGNEQFF,TGTGCCAGCAGCTTGGGGATCCTAACAGGCAATGAGCAGTTCTTC
.,TRBV7-8,TRBJ2-5,.,CASYIGETQYF,TGTGCCAGCTACATCGGGGAGACCCAGTACTTC
.,TRBV5-1,TRBJ1-3,.,CASSPRPFSGNTIYF,TGCGCCAGCAGCCCTAGACCCTTCTCTGGAAACACCATATATTTT
.,TRBV7-8,TRBJ2-3,TRBD1,CASSPGTGSTDTQYF,TGTGCCAGCAGCCCAGGGACAGGGAGCACAGATACGCAGTATTTT
.,TRBV19,TRBJ2-2,.,CASSIEGRFTGELFF,TGTGCCAGTAGTATTGAGGGGAGGTTCACCGGGGAGCTGTTTTTT
.,TRBV6-5,TRBJ2-1,.,CASSYGTGGEQFF,TGTGCCAGCAGTTACGGGACCGGGGGTGAGCAGTTCTTC
.,TRBV5-8,TRBJ2-3,.,CASKAGSTDTQYF,TGTGCCAGCAAGGCGGGGAGCACAGATACGCAGTATTTT
few,TRBV7-3,TRBJ2-1,.,CASSSLLSNEQFF,TGTGCCAGCAGCAGCTTACTATCCAATGAGCAGTTCTTC
few,TRBV7-9,TRBJ2-2,.,CASSLADSTGELFF,TGTGCCAGCAGCTTAGCTGACAGCACCGGGGAGCTGTTTTTT
.,TRBV2,TRBJ1-3,.,CASSQQDSGNTIYF,TGTGCCAGCAGTCAGCAGGACTCTGGAAACACCATATATTTT
.,TRBV5-8,TRBJ2-5,.,CASSLGTGGEETQYF,TGTGCCAGCAGCTTGGGGACAGGAGGGGAAGAGACCCAGTACTTC
.,TRBV10-3,TRBJ1-2,TRBD1,CAIGGQVYGYTF,TGTGCCATCGGGGGACAGGTCTATGGCTACACCTTC
.,TRBV10-3,TRBJ2-2,TRBD2,CAIKASSGGINTGELFF,TGTGCCATCAAAGCTTCTAGCGGGGGGATCAACACCGGGGAGCTGTTTTTT
.,TRBV2,TRBJ2-7,.,CASSAKAADYEQYF,TGTGCCAGCAGTGCTAAAGCGGCCGACTACGAGCAGTACTTC
.,TRBV5-6,TRBJ1-2,TRBD1,CASRRYRQGGEGLYGYTF,TGTGCCAGCAGGCGTTACCGACAGGGAGGTGAAGGGCTCTATGGCTACACCTTC